The TCR beta chain described here comes from a study of T cells after posttransplantation cyclophosphamide. General study results and limits: Later post-transplant blood repertoires were often dominated by donor CD8+ memory clones. Recipient CMV seropositivity and CMV reactivation strongly tracked TRB clonality. Skin or GI-infiltrating T cells shared few TRB sequences with blood.

The germline V gene encodes CDR1 SGDLS and CDR2 YYNGEE. The CDR3 totals 14 residues. V was pared by 4 bases and J by 0 bases, with 11 bases between. TCRdb's copy holds only in-frame clones and misses some; the assay was immunoSEQ multiplex PCR. The data hold 25,000 to 35,000 clones, with approximately 90% observed a single time. Regarding this clone: The antigen is unknown.

This chain uses TRBV9 with TRBJ2-7, with a possible D match to TRBD1 (5 bases). Sequenced: PBMCs. The receptor was derived from a woman between 40 and 55 years old with a blood cancer, CMV-positive, and with a related stem cell donor. CDR3 protein: CASSQQDFSYEQYF. Here the CDR3 DNA reads TGTGCCAGCAGCCAACAGGATTTCTCCTACGAGCAGTACTTC.